This T cell receptor beta chain was sequenced in a study of T cell clonotyping in hematopoietic cell transplantation. There are 15 residues in the CDR3. Germline V lookup: CDR1 MNHEY, CDR2 SVGAGI. The assay was immunoSEQ multiplex PCR, and TCRdb's table has in-frame clones only and misses some. Among 15,000 or so clones, about two thirds were seen once, and the ten largest hold more than 9%. This chain connects TRBV6-5 to TRBJ2-5; TRBD2 aligns across 9 bases. The DNA matches TRBJ2-7 better at its end, which makes the J call doubtful. The clonotype originates from a woman aged 60-75 years in good health. Some clones in this sample may be carry-over from other donors' samples. Sequences were obtained from peripheral blood mononuclear cells. The CDR3 protein is CASSYSTSGPYEQYF. The CDR3 DNA is TGTGCCAGCAGTTACTCTACTAGCGGGCCCTACGAGCAGTACTTC.